The 27 T cell receptor beta chains reported below all come from one sample, sequenced in a study of a mutant IDH1 vaccine in newly diagnosed glioma. Their antigens are not known. Profiled with immunoSEQ multiplex PCR; TCRdb holds only in-frame clones, not every one. The table includes 75,000 to 80,000 clones, roughly nine tenths detected once. Time point denoted: week 5, during vaccination. With topical imiquimod, each dose of the vaccine consisted of 300 ug of mutant IDH1 20-mer peptide. Sample: PBMCs, taken from a glioma patient whose treatment included an IDH1 peptide vaccine. These receptors came from a woman aged 50 to 65 with glioma.

V is TRBV18 and J is TRBJ1-3; a weak D match, TRBD1 (5 bases). Trimming cost V 3 bases and J 4 bases, with 10 bases left between them. The CDR3 is 14 residues long. The germline V gene encodes CDR1 KGHSH and CDR2 LQKENI. DNA of the CDR3: TGTGCCAGCTCACCCGACAGCGCAGGAAACACCATATATTTT. Residues: CASSPDSAGNTIYF.

J is TRBJ2-7 and V is TRBV7-2; TRBD2 aligns across 7 bases. The CDR3 consists of 16 residues. Germline trimming cut 0 bases from V and 6 bases from J; bases unmatched to any gene: 11. Per the germline V gene, CDR1 is SGHTA and CDR2 is FQGNSA. The CDR3 DNA sequence: TGTGCCAGCAGCTTAGCGGCGGGGGTAGTACCGAGCGAGCAGTACTTC. Residues: CASSLAAGVVPSEQYF.

The V gene is TRBV4-1, the J gene TRBJ2-3; 11 bases are a match to TRBD1. Germline CDR1 and CDR2: MGHRA and YSYEKL. J lost 0 bases, V lost 5 bases, and 7 bases had no gene match. The CDR3 covers 17 residues. As DNA, the CDR3 is TGCGCCAGCAGCATCACGGGACAGGGGGAGAGCACAGATACGCAGTATTTT. Amino acids: CASSITGQGESTDTQYF.

This clone was counted a single time. The chain recombines TRBV6-5 with TRBJ1-6, with D perhaps matching TRBD1 (5 bases). Germline V gene data show CDR1 as MNHEY and CDR2 as SVGAGI. The V gene lost 10 bases and the J gene lost 8 bases, with 15 bases spanning the gap. The CDR3 runs to 13 residues. CDR3 residues: CAIPPMGDSPLHF. As DNA, the CDR3 is TGTGCCATCCCGCCGATGGGGGATTCACCCCTCCACTTT.

The chain recombines TRBV9 with TRBJ2-3; TRBD1 might be the D (6 bases). Germline V gene lookup returns CDR1 SGDLS and CDR2 YYNGEE. The V end lost 2 bases, the J end lost 2 bases, and 15 bases lay between the germline ends. CDR3 size: 16 residues. The DNA of the CDR3 is TGTGCCAGCAGCGTCGCCCCCGGGACAAACACAGATACGCAGTATTTT. Encoded protein: CASSVAPGTNTDTQYF.

The gene calls are TRBV5-1 and TRBJ2-6; D is perhaps TRBD1 (5 bases). V was clipped by 3 bases and J by 1 base, with 11 bases between them. The CDR3 is 16 residues long. The germline V gene has CDR1 SGHRS and CDR2 YFSETQ. The CDR3 DNA follows: TGCGCCAGCAGCTCCCTCAGGGCTTCTGGGGCCAACGTCCTGACTTTC. It is translated as CASSSLRASGANVLTF.

The V and J genes are TRBV2 and TRBJ1-4, with 9 bases aligning to TRBD1. Trimming removed 10 bases from V and 6 bases from J; junction bases left unmatched: 6. The V gene's germline CDR1 is SNHLY and CDR2 FYNNEI. The CDR3 runs to 13 residues. In DNA form, the CDR3 reads TGTGCCACCAAGAGGACAGGGGATGAAAAACTGTTTTTT. Its translation is CATKRTGDEKLFF.

This clone was recorded only once. V usage is TRBV29-1 and J usage is TRBJ2-7; D remains ambiguous. The CDR3 is 13 amino acids. CDR1 and CDR2 (germline): SQVTM, ANQGSEA. V lost 3 bases, J lost 5 bases, and 14 bases lay in between. The DNA of the CDR3 is TGCAGCGTTGACGGTCTAGGGATACACGAGCAGTACTTC. Translation: CSVDGLGIHEQYF.

About this clone: The sample holds other DNA sequences that translate to the same CDR3. This CDR3 is CASKTGSLNTEAFF. CDR3 nucleotide sequence: TGTGCCAGCAAGACAGGCTCTTTGAACACTGAAGCTTTCTTT. J is TRBJ1-1 and V is TRBV7-9; weak D call: TRBD1 (6 bases). In germline, CDR1 is SEHNR, CDR2 FQNEAQ (reference sequence). This CDR3 comprises 14 residues. V lost 7 bases to trimming and J lost 0 bases, with 12 bases between them. Together with reference TRBV7-9 and TRBJ1-1, the CDR3 gives the full variable domain: DTGVSQNPRHKITKRGQNVTFRCDPISEHNRLYWYRQTLGQGPEFLTYFQNEAQLEKSRLLSDRFSAERPKGSFSTLEIQRTEQGDSAMYLCASKTGSLNTEAFFGQGTRLTVV.

The CDR3 loop reads CASRYRGAGLNTGELFF. The CDR3 coding sequence is TGTGCCAGCAGATACAGGGGGGCGGGGCTTAACACCGGGGAGCTGTTTTTT. The V gene is TRBV11-2, the J gene TRBJ2-2; 8 bases fit TRBD1. Unmatched junction bases numbered 11, after V lost 6 bases and J lost 2 bases. Germline V gives CDR1 SGHAT, CDR2 FQNNGV. CDR3 length: 17 residues. Full variable domain (missing parts from reference TRBV11-2 and TRBJ2-2): EAGVAQSPRYKIIEKRQSVAFWCNPISGHATLYWYQQILGQGPKLLIQFQNNGVVDDSQLPKDRFSAERLKGVDSTLKIQPAKLEDSAVYLCASRYRGAGLNTGELFFGEGSRLTVL.

The rearrangement joins TRBV6-1 to TRBJ1-1; D remains ambiguous. V was shortened by 10 bases and J by 3 bases, with 15 bases between the two germline ends. Germline V CDR1 and CDR2: MNHNS, SASEGT. CDR3 length: 13 residues. CDR3 protein: CATSEGWDTEAFF. The CDR3 region has the DNA TGTGCCACCTCCGAGGGCTGGGACACTGAAGCTTTCTTT.

The CDR3 spells CASSYIRARGTEAFF. CDR3 in DNA: TGTGCCAGCAGTTACATAAGGGCGAGGGGCACTGAAGCTTTCTTT. The genes are TRBV6-5 and TRBJ1-1, with D perhaps TRBD1 (5 bases). Trimming took 2 bases from V and 4 from J, leaving 14 bases between them. From germline, CDR1 is MNHEY and CDR2 SVGAGI. The CDR3 runs to 15 residues.

The genes are TRBV29-1 and TRBJ2-1; 14 nucleotides align to TRBD2. The germline gives CDR1 SQVTM, CDR2 ANQGSEA. The CDR3 runs 17 residues. The V gene end was trimmed by 1 base and the J gene end by 0 bases; junction bases not matched to a gene: 2. The CDR3 here is CSVEGLAGGNSYNEQFF. In nucleotides, the CDR3 is TGCAGCGTTGAAGGACTAGCGGGAGGGAACTCCTACAATGAGCAGTTCTTC.

This clone was found once. The genes are TRBV29-1 and TRBJ1-2; 8 bases match TRBD1. CDR1 is SQVTM and CDR2 is ANQGSEA in the germline V gene. The CDR3 sequence is 13 residues long. V gave up 6 bases and J gave up 6 bases; unmatched junction bases: 9. The DNA for the CDR3 is TGCAGCGTCCAGGACAGGGAGATTCATGGCTACACCTTC. This sequence encodes CSVQDREIHGYTF.

The CDR3 region has the DNA TGCGCCAGCAGTGGAAGACCGGGTACGCAGTATTTT. This codes for CASSGRPGTQYF. The gene calls are TRBV10-2 and TRBJ2-3, with D hard to call. The CDR3 is made up of 12 amino acids. CDR1 is WSHSY and CDR2 is SAAADI in the germline V gene. Trimming shortened V by 4 bases and J by 8 bases, and 10 bases separated the two germline ends.

For this clone: This sample includes further DNA sequences coding for the same CDR3. CDR3 protein: CSCTAYNEQFF. The CDR3 coding sequence is TGCAGTTGTACCGCCTACAATGAGCAGTTCTTC. V gene TRBV20-1 combines with J gene TRBJ2-1; D is unresolved. Per germline, CDR1 DFQATT and CDR2 SNEGSKA (reference sequence). Trimming pared 8 bases from V and 2 bases from J, leaving 7 bases between. CDR3 size: 11 residues.

The chain combines TRBV5-4 with TRBJ2-7; possibly TRBD1 for D (6 bases). The V and J ends lost 3 bases and 2 bases respectively, with 12 bases between them. Germline V gives CDR1 SGHNT, CDR2 YYREEE (reference sequence). The CDR3 runs 14 residues. This CDR3 is CASSSYRVPYEQYF. The CDR3 bases are TGTGCCAGCAGCTCCTACAGGGTACCCTACGAGCAGTACTTC.

V usage is TRBV30 and J usage is TRBJ2-2; a weak D match, TRBD2 (5 bases). This CDR3 spans 13 amino acids. The germline CDR1 and CDR2 sequences are GTSNPN and SVGIG (reference sequence). Trimming removed 4 bases from V and 6 bases from J, with 12 bases in between. In nucleotides, the CDR3 is TGTGCCTGGACCTTGGGGAGTTCCGGGGAGCTGTTTTTT. It encodes CAWTLGSSGELFF.

The J gene is TRBJ2-5, the V gene TRBV29-1, with unresolved D. V was trimmed by 0 bases and J by 6 bases, leaving 8 bases between them. Germline V gene data show CDR1 as SQVTM and CDR2 as ANQGSEA. The CDR3 spans 12 residues. The CDR3 DNA follows: TGCAGCGTTGAAGACGCTGTAAAGACCCAGTACTTC. The encoded protein is CSVEDAVKTQYF. Full variable domain (remainder filled in from reference TRBV29-1 and TRBJ2-5): SAVISQKPSRDICQRGTSLTIQCQVDSQVTMMFWYRQQPGQSLTLIATANQGSEATYESGFVIDKFPISRPNLTFSTLTVSNMSPEDSSIYLCSVEDAVKTQYFGPGTRLLVL.

This rearrangement joins TRBV28 to TRBJ1-2, with TRBD1 as a possible D gene (6 bases). Trimming stripped 5 bases from V and 4 bases from J, with 20 bases between. The CDR3 runs to 16 residues. CDR1 is MDHEN, CDR2 SYDVKM, per germline. The CDR3 DNA follows: TGTGCCAGCAGTCCCACATCCCGGGACACCATCTATGGCTACACCTTC. Protein product: CASSPTSRDTIYGYTF.

The V gene is TRBV30, the J gene TRBJ2-7; possible D gene TRBD1, 5 bases. Germline V gene sequence: CDR1 GTSNPN, CDR2 SVGIG (reference sequence). The V gene lost 0 bases and the J gene lost 0 bases, with 18 bases spanning the gap. The CDR3 has 17 residues. As DNA, the CDR3 is TGTGCCTGGAGTGTACCCGTGTGGGCAAGGGGCTCCTACGAGCAGTACTTC. Translated, it gives CAWSVPVWARGSYEQYF.

As to this clone: The junction and the germline gene differ at one end; a read error may be behind it. The chain recombines TRBV11-2 with TRBJ1-5; 8 bases map to TRBD1. The CDR3 length is 15 residues. Per germline, CDR1 SGHAT and CDR2 FQNNGV. The CDR3 spells CASSIDRGSNQPQHF. In nucleotides, the CDR3 is TGTGCCAGCAGCATAGACAGGGGAAGCAATCAGCCCCAGCATTTT.

The rearrangement links TRBV5-4 to TRBJ1-6, with 7 bases that match TRBD1. This CDR3 spans 14 amino acids. CDR1 is SGHNT and CDR2 is YYREEE in the germline V gene (reference sequence). The J segment lost 7 bases and the V segment lost 1 base, leaving 2 bases of the junction unmatched. The CDR3 sequence is CASSLQGENSPLHF. CDR3 DNA: TGTGCCAGCAGCTTGCAGGGGGAGAATTCACCCCTCCACTTT.

The chain links TRBV18 to TRBJ1-1; 8 nucleotides line up with TRBD1. V gave up 3 bases and J gave up 3 bases; unmatched junction bases: 9. This CDR3 region has 16 residues. Germline values: CDR1 KGHSH, CDR2 LQKENI. CDR3 DNA sequence: TGTGCCAGCTCACCGCTTAGGACAGGGATGGACACTGAAGCTTTCTTT. Protein product: CASSPLRTGMDTEAFF.

This chain links TRBV6-6 with TRBJ2-7, with TRBD1 matching 8 bases. Losses at the gene ends were 7 bases for V and 6 bases for J; bases not matched to a gene: 11. CDR3 length equals 14 residues. Germline V gives CDR1 MNHNY, CDR2 SVGAGI (reference sequence). In DNA, the CDR3 is TGTGCCAGCACCCGAACCTCAGGGGGCGCCGAGCAGTACTTC. It yields the protein CASTRTSGGAEQYF.

The V call is TRBV29-1, the J call TRBJ2-7, with D unclear. The V end lost 5 bases, the J end lost 1 base, and 9 bases lay between the germline ends. This CDR3 has 12 residues. From germline, CDR1 is SQVTM and CDR2 ANQGSEA. The CDR3 bases are TGCAGCGTTCAATCCAGGTCCTACGAGCAGTACTTC. Its translation is CSVQSRSYEQYF.

This chain uses TRBV9 with TRBJ2-3; 12 bases match TRBD2. Germline V gene data show CDR1 as SGDLS and CDR2 as YYNGEE. The CDR3 extends over 17 amino acids. Trimming at V came to 4 bases and at J to 0 bases, leaving 6 bases not matched to a gene. DNA for the CDR3: TGTGCCAGCAGCCGGACTAGCGGGACCCCTAGCACAGATACGCAGTATTTT. Translated, it gives CASSRTSGTPSTDTQYF. Full variable domain (outside the CDR3, taken from reference TRBV9 and TRBJ2-3): DSGVTQTPKHLITATGQRVTLRCSPRSGDLSVYWYQQSLDQGLQFLIQYYNGEERAKGNILERFSAQQFPDLHSELNLSSLELGDSALYFCASSRTSGTPSTDTQYFGPGTRLTVL.